This T cell receptor beta chain originates from a study of OX40 agonist ivuxolimab in advanced cancers. Study-level information: Intravenous ivuxolimab at 0.01 to 10 mg/kg was given to patients every 2 weeks.

The CDR3 runs 15 residues. CDR1 is SGHTA and CDR2 is FQGNSA in the germline V gene. With 5 bases clipped from V and 3 bases from J, the junction kept 9 bases outside the gene matches. On this clone itself: Its antigen is as yet unknown.

Libraries were prepared by immunoSEQ multiplex PCR; TCRdb keeps only in-frame clonotypes and omits some of them. The sample holds tens of thousands of clones, around 87% seen once. Study-level points and caveats: Part of the nonresponder group also had normalized T-cell clonal expansion that was low. Clonal expansion from baseline to week 6 occurred in both CD4+ and CD8+ T cells.

This TCR was sampled from an adult with an advanced solid tumor such as melanoma, head and neck, liver or kidney cancer. The V and J genes are TRBV7-2 and TRBJ2-7; 8 bases map to TRBD1. Material: CD4+ or CD8+ T cells sorted from blood, obtained in a trial of the OX40 agonist ivuxolimab. This chain's CDR3 is CASSQRQGYSYEQYF. DNA for the CDR3: TGTGCCAGCAGCCAGAGACAGGGGTACAGCTACGAGCAGTACTTC.